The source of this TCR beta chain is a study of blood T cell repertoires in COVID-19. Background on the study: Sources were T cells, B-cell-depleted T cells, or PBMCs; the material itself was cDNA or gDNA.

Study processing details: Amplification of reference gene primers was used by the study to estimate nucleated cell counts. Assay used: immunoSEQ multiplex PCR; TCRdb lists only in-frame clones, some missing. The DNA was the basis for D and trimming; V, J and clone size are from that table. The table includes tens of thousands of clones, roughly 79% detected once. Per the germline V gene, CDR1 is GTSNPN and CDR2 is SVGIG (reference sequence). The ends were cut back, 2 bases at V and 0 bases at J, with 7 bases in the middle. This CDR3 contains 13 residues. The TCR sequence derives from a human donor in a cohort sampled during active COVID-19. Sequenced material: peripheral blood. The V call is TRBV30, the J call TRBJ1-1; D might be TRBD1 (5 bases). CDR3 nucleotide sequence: TGTGCCTGGAGTACAGGCGTGAACACTGAAGCTTTCTTT. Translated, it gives CAWSTGVNTEAFF.